The sequence of this T cell receptor beta chain was determined in a study of tumor and adjacent non-tumor tissue in lung cancer. The CDR3 spans 14 residues. Germline V lookup: CDR1 DFQATT, CDR2 SNEGSKA (reference sequence). Three rounds of nested PCR, following a modified ARM-PCR protocol, produced the TCRbeta library. TCRdb re-called the multiplex PCR reads with MiXCR, one entry per CDR3 protein. This table has 200,000 or so distinct CDR3 sequences, 60% to 75% appearing once. A note on this clonotype: The junction departs from germline at one end; a sequencing error may be responsible.

RNA was extracted from bulk tissue without any cell sorting. Sequencing was performed on lung tumor tissue. The chain joins TRBV20-1 to TRBJ2-1, with a weak D call TRBD1 (5 bases). The clonotype was recovered from a man aged 55 to 69 with non-small cell lung cancer. The CDR3 loop is CNARGGRAYDEQFF. In DNA, the CDR3 is TGCAATGCTAGGGGCGGTCGAGCCTACGATGAGCAGTTCTTC.